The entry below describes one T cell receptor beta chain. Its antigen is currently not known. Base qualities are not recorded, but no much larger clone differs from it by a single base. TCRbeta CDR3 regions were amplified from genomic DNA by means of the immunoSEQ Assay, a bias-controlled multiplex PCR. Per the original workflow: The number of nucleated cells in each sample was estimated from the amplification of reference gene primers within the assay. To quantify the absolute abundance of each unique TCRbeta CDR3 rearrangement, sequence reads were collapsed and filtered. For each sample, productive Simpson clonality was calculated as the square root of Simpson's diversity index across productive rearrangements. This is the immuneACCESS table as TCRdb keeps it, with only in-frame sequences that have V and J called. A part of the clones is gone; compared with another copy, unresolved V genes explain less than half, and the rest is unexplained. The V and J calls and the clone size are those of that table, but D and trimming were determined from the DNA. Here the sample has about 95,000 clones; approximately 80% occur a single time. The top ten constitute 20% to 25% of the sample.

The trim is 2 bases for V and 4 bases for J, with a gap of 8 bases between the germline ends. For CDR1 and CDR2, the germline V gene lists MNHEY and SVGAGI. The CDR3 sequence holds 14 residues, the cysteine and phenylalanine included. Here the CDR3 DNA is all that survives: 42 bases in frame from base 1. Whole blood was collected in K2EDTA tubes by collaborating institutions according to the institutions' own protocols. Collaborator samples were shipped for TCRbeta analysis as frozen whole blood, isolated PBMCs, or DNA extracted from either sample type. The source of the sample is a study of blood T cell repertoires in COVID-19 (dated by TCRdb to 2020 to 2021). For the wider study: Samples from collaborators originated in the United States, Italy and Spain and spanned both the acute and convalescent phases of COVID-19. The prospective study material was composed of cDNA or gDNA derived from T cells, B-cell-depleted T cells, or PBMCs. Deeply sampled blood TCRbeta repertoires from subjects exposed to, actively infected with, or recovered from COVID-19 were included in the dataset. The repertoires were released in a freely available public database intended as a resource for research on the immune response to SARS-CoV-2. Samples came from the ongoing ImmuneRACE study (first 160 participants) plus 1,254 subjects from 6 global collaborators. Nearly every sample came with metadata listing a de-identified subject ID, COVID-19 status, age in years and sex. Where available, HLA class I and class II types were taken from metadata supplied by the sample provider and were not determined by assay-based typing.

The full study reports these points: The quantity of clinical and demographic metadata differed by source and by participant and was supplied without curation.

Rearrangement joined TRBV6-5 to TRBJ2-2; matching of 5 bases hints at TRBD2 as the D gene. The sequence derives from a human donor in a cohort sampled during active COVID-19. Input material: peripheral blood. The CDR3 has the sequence CASSYRESTGELFF. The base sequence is TGTGCCAGCAGTTACAGGGAGAGCACCGGGGAGCTGTTTTTT.